These 28 T cell receptor beta chains originate from one sample sequenced in a study of blood T cell repertoires in COVID-19. The repertoire was sequenced with immunoSEQ multiplex PCR; TCRdb's copy has only in-frame clones and lacks some. This sample has tens of thousands of clones, with about 90% found just once. Sequenced sample: peripheral blood. The receptor source for this set is a human donor in a cohort sampled during active COVID-19.

This rearrangement joins TRBV5-4 to TRBJ1-1; TRBD1 might be the D (5 bases). The V end lost 0 bases, the J end lost 5 bases, and 14 bases lay between the germline ends. CDR1 is SGHNT, CDR2 YYREEE, per germline (reference sequence). This CDR3 has 15 residues. The CDR3 loop is CASSLERGGRTEAFF. The CDR3, as DNA: TGTGCCAGCAGCTTGGAACGGGGGGGTCGGACTGAAGCTTTCTTT.

The chain is built from TRBV18 and TRBJ1-5; a weak D match, TRBD1 (6 bases). The CDR3 runs 16 residues. Trimming pared 5 bases from V and 0 bases from J, leaving 14 bases between. Germline loops: CDR1 KGHSH, CDR2 LQKENI. The DNA for the CDR3 is TGTGCCAGCTCAAGGGACATATCTAATAGCAATCAGCCCCAGCATTTT. It specifies CASSRDISNSNQPQHF.

The V call is TRBV7-9, the J call TRBJ2-1; perhaps TRBD1 as D (6 bases). Trimming took 3 bases from V and 5 from J, leaving 23 bases between them. The germline V gene encodes CDR1 SEHNR and CDR2 FQNEAQ (reference sequence). This CDR3 comprises 18 residues. The DNA of the CDR3 is TGTGCCAGCAGCTTCTGGGGGCTTATCGACTCCAGGCACAATGAGCAGTTCTTC. Amino acids: CASSFWGLIDSRHNEQFF. Based on the CDR3 plus reference TRBV7-9 and TRBJ2-1, the full variable domain is DTGVSQNPRHKITKRGQNVTFRCDPISEHNRLYWYRQTLGQGPEFLTYFQNEAQLEKSRLLSDRFSAERPKGSFSTLEIQRTEQGDSAMYLCASSFWGLIDSRHNEQFFGPGTRLTVL.

The chain joins TRBV5-1 to TRBJ2-3; 7 bases align to TRBD2. CDR1 and CDR2 from the germline V gene are SGHRS and YFSETQ. After removal of 5 bases from V and 5 bases from J, the junction contained 8 bases not matched to a gene. This CDR3 has 14 amino acids. CDR3 region: CASRIAGVRDTQYF. Written as DNA, the CDR3 is TGCGCCAGCAGGATCGCGGGAGTAAGAGATACGCAGTATTTT.

V and J are TRBV11-2 and TRBJ2-3, with D possibly being TRBD2 (6 bases). Trimming stripped 5 bases from V and 4 bases from J, with 13 bases between. Germline CDR1 is SGHAT and CDR2 is FQNNGV. The CDR3 is 14 amino acids. CDR3 amino acids: CASSKRGLPDTQYF. CDR3 in DNA: TGTGCCAGCAGCAAACGTGGACTACCAGATACGCAGTATTTT.

The rearrangement links TRBV7-3 to TRBJ2-1, with D unresolved. CDR3 length: 12 amino acids. V was cut by 6 bases and J by 10 bases, with 13 bases left in between. Germline V lookup: CDR1 SGHTA, CDR2 FQGTGA. In DNA form, the CDR3 reads TGTGCCAGCAGGTCCATAAGTGGCGAGCAGTTCTTC. Its protein product is CASRSISGEQFF.

The V and J genes are TRBV25-1 and TRBJ2-2; TRBD1 matches at 9 bases. The CDR3 covers 16 residues. V was pared by 5 bases and J by 2 bases, with 6 bases of the junction left unmatched. Germline assignment: CDR1 MGHDK and CDR2 SYGVNS. This CDR3 is CASSQWDRVNTGELFF. CDR3 sequence (DNA): TGTGCCAGCAGTCAATGGGACAGGGTCAACACCGGGGAGCTGTTTTTT. Based on the CDR3 plus reference TRBV25-1 and TRBJ2-2, the full variable domain is EADIYQTPRYLVIGTGKKITLECSQTMGHDKMYWYQQDPGMELHLIHYSYGVNSTEKGDLSSESTVSRIRTEHFPLTLESARPSHTSQYLCASSQWDRVNTGELFFGEGSRLTVL.

This sequence joins TRBV9 and TRBJ2-1; 9 bases map to TRBD2. The trim removed 4 bases at V and 6 bases at J, leaving 5 bases unmatched. CDR1 and CDR2 from the germline V gene are SGDLS and YYNGEE. The CDR3 is made up of 14 amino acids. CDR3 sequence reads: CASSQAGGSNEQFF. The CDR3, as DNA: TGTGCCAGCAGCCAAGCGGGAGGTTCCAATGAGCAGTTCTTC.

The chain has TRBV5-5 and TRBJ2-7, with D uncertain. From germline, CDR1 is SGHKS and CDR2 YYEKEE (reference sequence). The CDR3 has 11 residues. V lost 4 bases and J 2 bases, leaving 4 bases between the germline ends. CDR3 sequence (DNA): TGTGCCAGCAGCCAGACCTACGAGCAGTACTTC. This codes for CASSQTYEQYF.

Only one count was recorded for this clone. The chain uses TRBV9 and TRBJ2-3; maybe TRBD2 (5 bases). There are 13 residues in the CDR3. CDR1 and CDR2 from the germline V gene are SGDLS and YYNGEE. Trimming shortened V by 0 bases and J by 5 bases, and 7 bases separated the two germline ends. DNA for the CDR3: TGTGCCAGCAGCGTAGCCGGGGAAGATACGCAGTATTTT. Its protein is CASSVAGEDTQYF.

The rearrangement joins TRBV28 to TRBJ1-6; weak D call: TRBD1 (5 bases). CDR1 and CDR2 from the germline V gene are MDHEN and SYDVKM. V lost 2 bases, J lost 7 bases, and 12 bases lay in between. The CDR3 extends over 15 amino acids. The CDR3 bases are TGTGCCAGCAGTTTAGCCCGCAGGGTAAATTCACCCCTCCACTTT. As protein: CASSLARRVNSPLHF.

The chain carries TRBV6-4 and TRBJ2-1, with 16 bases matching TRBD2. Germline V lookup: CDR1 MRHNA, CDR2 SNTAGT. CDR3 length: 17 residues. J lost 5 bases, V lost 2 bases, and 3 bases had no gene match. In nucleotides, the CDR3 is TGTGCCAGCAGTGACGCGGGGACTAGCGGGAGGGACAATGAGCAGTTCTTC. It specifies CASSDAGTSGRDNEQFF.

The chain is built from TRBV4-1 and TRBJ2-7, with 12 bases identical to TRBD2. Germline-derived CDR1 and CDR2 are MGHRA and YSYEKL. The CDR3 spans 16 residues. J gave up 5 bases and V 0 bases, and 5 bases lay outside the gene matches. CDR3 sequence (DNA): TGCGCCAGCAGCCAAGATCCTAGCGGGAGGGGGGACGAGCAGTACTTC. Protein sequence: CASSQDPSGRGDEQYF.

This chain joins TRBV5-1 and TRBJ2-7, with D tentatively TRBD2 (5 bases). The ends were cut back, 3 bases at V and 0 bases at J, with 16 bases in the middle. The CDR3 is 16 residues long. Per germline, CDR1 SGHRS and CDR2 YFSETQ. In DNA, the CDR3 is TGCGCCAGCAGCTCCCTTGGCGGACTTAACTCCTACGAGCAGTACTTC. Amino acids: CASSSLGGLNSYEQYF.

The J gene is TRBJ1-2, the V gene TRBV10-2; no clear D. The CDR3 runs 13 residues. Trimming shortened V by 8 bases and J by 7 bases, and 17 bases separated the two germline ends. Germline V CDR1 and CDR2: WSHSY, SAAADI. The CDR3 loop is CASSSDSSGGYTF. CDR3 bases: TGCGCCAGCTCTTCGGATTCTTCGGGTGGCTACACCTTC.

The rearrangement uses TRBV11-2 and TRBJ2-5; the D gene is possibly TRBD2 (5 bases). Germline-derived CDR1 and CDR2 are SGHAT and FQNNGV. The CDR3 length is 14 residues. Trimming pared 3 bases from V and 5 bases from J, leaving 13 bases between. The CDR3 DNA sequence: TGTGCCAGCAGCTTTAGGACTTTGGGGGAGACCCAGTACTTC. This sequence encodes CASSFRTLGETQYF.

The V and J genes are TRBV6-5 and TRBJ2-1; D perhaps matches TRBD1 (5 bases). Trimming shortened V by 6 bases and J by 8 bases, and 17 bases separated the two germline ends. CDR1 and CDR2 from the germline V gene are MNHEY and SVGAGI. The CDR3 spans 14 residues. The CDR3 protein is CASRPPSRAHEQFF. The CDR3 region has the DNA TGTGCCAGCAGACCCCCGTCCAGGGCCCATGAGCAGTTCTTC.

This chain links TRBV11-2 with TRBJ2-3, with D possibly being TRBD1 (5 bases). The CDR3 consists of 14 residues. V lost 4 bases, J lost 2 bases, and 10 bases lay in between. Germline lookup yields CDR1 SGHAT and CDR2 FQNNGV. The CDR3 region has the DNA TGTGCCAGCAGCTCGCAGGGCTACACAGATACGCAGTATTTT. It yields the protein CASSSQGYTDTQYF. Full variable domain (remainder filled in from reference TRBV11-2 and TRBJ2-3): EAGVAQSPRYKIIEKRQSVAFWCNPISGHATLYWYQQILGQGPKLLIQFQNNGVVDDSQLPKDRFSAERLKGVDSTLKIQPAKLEDSAVYLCASSSQGYTDTQYFGPGTRLTVL.

The rearrangement links TRBV6-5 to TRBJ2-7; 8 bases are a match to TRBD2. Germline V gene sequence: CDR1 MNHEY, CDR2 SVGAGI. There are 15 residues in the CDR3. Trimming took 6 bases from V and 5 from J; bases not matched to a gene: 12. Here the CDR3 DNA reads TGTGCCAGCAGCGACAAAAAGCGGGAGTACGACGAGCAGTACTTC. Translating it yields CASSDKKREYDEQYF.

This chain connects TRBV4-2 to TRBJ2-1; D not resolved. V lost 0 bases to trimming and J lost 5 bases, with 11 bases between them. The germline V gene encodes CDR1 LGHNA and CDR2 YNFKEQ. The CDR3 runs to 15 residues. The DNA for the CDR3 is TGTGCCAGCAGCCAAGATCAAGCTGTACACAATGAGCAGTTCTTC. This translates into CASSQDQAVHNEQFF.

This chain joins TRBV7-9 and TRBJ2-1, with 8 bases that match TRBD2. The germline CDR1 and CDR2 sequences are SEHNR and FQNEAQ (reference sequence). The J segment lost 6 bases and the V segment lost 0 bases, leaving 10 bases of the junction unmatched. The CDR3 runs 17 residues. The CDR3 DNA follows: TGTGCCAGCAGCTTAGCGCCCTTAGCGGGACCGGGCAATGAGCAGTTCTTC. Translating it yields CASSLAPLAGPGNEQFF.

The chain uses TRBV24-1 and TRBJ2-3; D perhaps matches TRBD2 (5 bases). CDR3 length equals 14 residues. CDR1 and CDR2 from the germline V gene are KGHDR and SFDVKD. Trimming shortened V by 5 bases and J by 5 bases, and 13 bases separated the two germline ends. The CDR3 protein is CATSAEGDKDTQYF. The CDR3, as DNA: TGTGCCACCAGTGCTGAGGGAGACAAAGATACGCAGTATTTT.

The gene calls are TRBV7-7 and TRBJ2-1, with 9 bases matching TRBD2. The CDR3 consists of 17 residues. Germline CDR1 reads SSHAT; CDR2 reads FNYEAQ (reference sequence). With V trimmed by 2 bases and J by 8 bases, 13 bases remained unmatched. CDR3 DNA: TGTGCCAGCAGCTTAAAATTAGCGGGAGAACAGGGCGATGAGCAGTTCTTC. Protein: CASSLKLAGEQGDEQFF.

As concerns this clone: The junction does not match germline at one end; this may be a read error. The V and J genes are TRBV7-7 and TRBJ2-5; TRBD2 aligns across 12 bases. From germline, CDR1 is SSHAT and CDR2 FNYEAQ (reference sequence). There are 16 residues in the CDR3. The CDR3 spells CASSLSGLAGGETQYF. In DNA form, the CDR3 reads TGTGCTAGCAGCTTATCGGGACTAGCGGGTGGTGAGACCCAGTACTTC.

This rearrangement joins TRBV2 to TRBJ2-7; 8 nucleotides align to TRBD2. The CDR3 has 14 amino acids. Unmatched junction bases numbered 10, after V lost 8 bases and J lost 4 bases. The germline V gene has CDR1 SNHLY and CDR2 FYNNEI. The DNA of the CDR3 is TGTGCCAGCTTGGCCAGCGGGAGAGGGTACGAGCAGTACTTC. This gives the protein CASLASGRGYEQYF.

V is TRBV3-1 (or the pseudogene TRBV3-2) and J is TRBJ1-1, with D unresolved. Germline CDR1 LGHDT, CDR2 YNNKEL (reference sequence). The CDR3 is 11 residues long. V lost 7 bases to trimming and J lost 3 bases, with 6 bases between them. The CDR3 bases are TGTGCCAGCAAGTCGGACACTGAAGCTTTCTTT. Translating gives CASKSDTEAFF.

As concerns this clone: One end of the junction fails to match germline, which may point to a read error. Other DNA sequences in this sample translate to the same CDR3. CDR3 amino acids: CASSSRNEPYEQYF. The CDR3 coding sequence is TGCGCCAGCAGCTCCCGTAACGAGCCCTACGAGCAGTACTTC. This chain links TRBV13 with TRBJ2-7; D call uncertain. This CDR3 is built from 14 residues. CDR1 is PRHDT and CDR2 is FYEKMQ in the germline V gene (reference sequence). Variable domain in full (rest from reference TRBV13 and TRBJ2-7): AAGVIQSPRHLIKEKRETATLKCYPIPRHDTVYWYQQGPGQDPQFLISFYEKMQSDKGSIPDRFSAQQFSDYHSELNMSSLELGDSALYFCASSSRNEPYEQYFGPGTRLTVT.

V is TRBV5-1 and J is TRBJ2-1, with D tentatively TRBD2 (6 bases). There are 14 residues in the CDR3. V dropped 9 bases and J dropped 5 bases, with 18 bases sitting between them. Germline V lookup: CDR1 SGHRS, CDR2 YFSETQ. CDR3 sequence reads: CATTRDLGNNEQFF. CDR3 DNA sequence: TGCGCCACCACCCGGGACTTAGGGAACAATGAGCAGTTCTTC.